The T cell receptor (beta chain) under discussion was sequenced for a study of identical twins (TCRdb year 2016). Study-level background: To test whether fetal clonotypes persist, this study deep-sequenced TCR alpha and beta repertoires from monozygotic twins, from unrelated adults of various ages, and from cord blood. Replicate twin experiments were performed at different times using different library preparation protocols to rule out contamination. What the research found in general, with its limitations: Compared with coincidental sharing between unrelated individuals, an excess of low generation-probability sequences was observed among out-of-frame TCR alpha sequences shared between twins. In monozygotic twins, recombination models systematically underestimated out-of-frame TCR alpha sharing, but the models matched the sharing seen between unrelated individuals. Abundant cord blood beta clonotypes carried fewer insertions; young adult naive repertoires showed a weaker similar trend, while memory repertoires showed none. Because the same donors could not be followed over many years, conclusions were based on cross-sectional statistical analysis. Zero-insertion analyses could be partly confounded by invariant T cells such as MAIT and iNKT, though diverse VJ usage argued against such confounding for most clonotypes. A weaker excess of twin sharing was found in beta out-of-frame sequences because the signal-to-noise ratio was lowered by fewer shared sequences.

At the junction V is shortened by 1 base and J by 0 bases, with 9 bases in between. For CDR1 and CDR2, the germline V gene lists SGHNT and YENEEA. Counted from cysteine to phenylalanine, this CDR3 has 16 amino acids. Kept here is only the CDR3 DNA, which spans 48 bases and is read in frame from base 1. Receptors were amplified or captured by 5' RACE. TCRdb lists the instrument as Illumina HiSeq 2000. Template switching added a universal primer binding site, and the final cDNA carried a unique molecular identifier that allowed TCR cDNA molecules to be counted accurately. Specific primers in the conserved constant-segment region were used to synthesize first-strand cDNA for TCR alpha and beta chains. To control for contamination, each cDNA library was double barcoded with a SMART-Mk sample barcode plus Illumina barcodes. TruSeq adapter sequences along with Illumina sample barcodes were introduced in two successive PCR steps. Sequencing of the TCR alpha and beta cDNA libraries was done on the Illumina HiSeq platform using custom primers. The source study handled its data this way. MiGEC was used to process raw reads and extract unique molecular identifiers, and MiXCR was used to find CDR3 positions. For each individual, recombination models were inferred using an EM algorithm with the repgenHMM and IGoR tools. Shared clonotype analysis was performed with the tcR package in R, normalizing sharing by the product of cloneset sizes. To study raw recombination free of thymic and clonal selection effects, out-of-frame nonproductive sequences were analyzed. Through fastp at Q25 and MiXCR, TCRdb rebuilt clones from the public reads, retaining in-frame beta chains. Identical CDR3 proteins give one entry, which carries the most common genes and DNA. The V and J calls shown here were made by TCRdb, not taken from the authors' results. This sample gives under 1 million distinct CDR3 sequences in total; about 12% of them show up just once. Around 1.5% of the sample belongs to the ten largest clones.

About this clonotype: Its antigen specificity is not known. No base quality information exists; no much larger clone differs at one position.

Every donor was a healthy Caucasian. The twin cohort consisted of three pairs of female monozygotic twins, all aged roughly 18 to 29 years. The RNA used for TCR libraries was isolated from peripheral blood mononuclear cells. The sample was also linked to a second study, of yellow fever vaccine responses in identical twins. That second report states: According to the authors, the vaccine-induced T cell response in identical twins seemed to be partly convergent and partly specific to each individual. Focusing on identical twins, the study followed the T cell clones that responded to the vaccine, and did so with precision.

The receptor's source is a woman aged 18-29 years in good health. The sequencing sample was made of PBMCs. The V gene is TRBV11-3 and the J gene is TRBJ2-2, with the D gene uncertain. The nucleotides are TGTGCCAGCAGCTTAGGTTCTTTCTCGAACACCGGGGAGCTGTTTTTT. This yields the protein CASSLGSFSNTGELFF.